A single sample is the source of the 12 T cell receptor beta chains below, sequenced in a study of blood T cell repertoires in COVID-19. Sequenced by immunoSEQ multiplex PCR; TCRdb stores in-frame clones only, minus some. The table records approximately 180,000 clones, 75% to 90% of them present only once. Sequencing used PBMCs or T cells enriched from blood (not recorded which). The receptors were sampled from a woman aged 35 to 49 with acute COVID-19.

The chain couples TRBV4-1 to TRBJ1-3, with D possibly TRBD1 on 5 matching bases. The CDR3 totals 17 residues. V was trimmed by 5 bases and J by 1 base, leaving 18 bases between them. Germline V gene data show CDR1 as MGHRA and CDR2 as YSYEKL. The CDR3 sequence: CASSLKGTGISGNTIYF. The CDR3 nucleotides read TGCGCCAGCAGCTTAAAGGGCACAGGTATTTCTGGAAACACCATATATTTT.

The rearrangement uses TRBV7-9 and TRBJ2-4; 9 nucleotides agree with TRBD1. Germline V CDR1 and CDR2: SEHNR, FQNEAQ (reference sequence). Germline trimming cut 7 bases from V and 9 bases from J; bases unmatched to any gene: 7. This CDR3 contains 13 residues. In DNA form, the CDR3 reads TGTGCCAGCATCAGGACAGGGGTGGGCATTCAGTACTTC. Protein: CASIRTGVGIQYF. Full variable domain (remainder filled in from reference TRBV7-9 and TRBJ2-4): DTGVSQNPRHKITKRGQNVTFRCDPISEHNRLYWYRQTLGQGPEFLTYFQNEAQLEKSRLLSDRFSAERPKGSFSTLEIQRTEQGDSAMYLCASIRTGVGIQYFGAGTRLSVL.

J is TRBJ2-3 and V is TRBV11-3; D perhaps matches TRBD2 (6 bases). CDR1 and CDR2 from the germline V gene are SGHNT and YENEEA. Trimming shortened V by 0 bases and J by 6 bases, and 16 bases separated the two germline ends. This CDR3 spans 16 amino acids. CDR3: CASSLDSAGQLDTQYF. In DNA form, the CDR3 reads TGTGCCAGCAGCTTAGATAGTGCGGGGCAGCTGGATACGCAGTATTTT.

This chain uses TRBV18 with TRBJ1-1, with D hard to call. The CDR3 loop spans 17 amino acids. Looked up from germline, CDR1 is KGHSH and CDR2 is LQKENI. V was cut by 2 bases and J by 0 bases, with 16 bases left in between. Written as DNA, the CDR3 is TGTGCCAGCTCACCAGAGACGGGTCGGCCGATGAACACTGAAGCTTTCTTT. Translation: CASSPETGRPMNTEAFF.

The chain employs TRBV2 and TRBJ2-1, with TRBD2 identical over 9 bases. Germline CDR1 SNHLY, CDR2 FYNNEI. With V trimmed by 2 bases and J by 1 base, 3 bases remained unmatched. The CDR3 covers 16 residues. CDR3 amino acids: CASSERRGGSYNEQFF. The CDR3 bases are TGTGCCAGCAGTGAAAGGCGGGGGGGGTCCTACAATGAGCAGTTCTTC.

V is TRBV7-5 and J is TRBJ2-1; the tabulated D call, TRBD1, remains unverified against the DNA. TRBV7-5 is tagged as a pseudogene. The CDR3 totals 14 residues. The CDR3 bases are TGTGCCAGAAGCCCCGGACAGAACAACAATGAGCAGTTCTTC. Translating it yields CARSPGQNNNEQFF.

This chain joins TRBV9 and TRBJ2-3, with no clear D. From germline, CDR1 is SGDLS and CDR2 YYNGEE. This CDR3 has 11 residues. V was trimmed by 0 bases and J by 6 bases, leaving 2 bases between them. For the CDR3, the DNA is TGTGCCAGCAGCGTAGCGGATACGCAGTATTTT. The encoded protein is CASSVADTQYF.

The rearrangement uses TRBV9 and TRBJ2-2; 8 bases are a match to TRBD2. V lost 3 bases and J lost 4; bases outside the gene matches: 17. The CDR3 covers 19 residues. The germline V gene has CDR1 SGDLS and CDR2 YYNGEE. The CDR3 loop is CASSALGTRGTAVTGELFF. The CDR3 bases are TGTGCCAGCAGCGCCCTCGGGACTAGAGGGACGGCTGTCACCGGGGAGCTGTTTTTT.

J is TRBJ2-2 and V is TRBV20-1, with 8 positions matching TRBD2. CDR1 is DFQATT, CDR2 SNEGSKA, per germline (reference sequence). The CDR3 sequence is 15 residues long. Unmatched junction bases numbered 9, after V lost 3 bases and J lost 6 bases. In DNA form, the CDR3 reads TGCAGTGCTAGTAGGCCGGGAGGGCGCGCCGGGGAGCTGTTTTTT. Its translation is CSASRPGGRAGELFF.

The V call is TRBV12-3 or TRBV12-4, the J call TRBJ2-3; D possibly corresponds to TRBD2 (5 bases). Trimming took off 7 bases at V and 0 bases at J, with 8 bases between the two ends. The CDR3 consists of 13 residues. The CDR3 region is CASIASSTDTQYF. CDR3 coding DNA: TGTGCCAGCATAGCGTCTAGCACAGATACGCAGTATTTT.

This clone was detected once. The CDR3, as DNA: TGCGCCAGCAGAGGTGGGACTAGCGGCGACTACGAGCAGTACTTC. As protein: CASRGGTSGDYEQYF. The chain combines TRBV5-1 with TRBJ2-7, with TRBD2 matching 11 bases. CDR1 SGHRS and CDR2 YFSETQ come from the germline V gene. The CDR3 is made up of 15 amino acids. V was clipped by 5 bases and J by 3 bases; unmatched bases: 7.

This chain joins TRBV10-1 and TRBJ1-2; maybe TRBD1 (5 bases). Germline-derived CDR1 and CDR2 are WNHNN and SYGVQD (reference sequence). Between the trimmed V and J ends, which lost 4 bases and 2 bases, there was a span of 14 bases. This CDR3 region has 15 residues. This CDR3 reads CASSGGVGVNYGYTF. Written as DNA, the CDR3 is TGCGCCAGCAGTGGGGGGGTCGGGGTGAACTATGGCTACACCTTC.